Below, 8 T cell receptor beta chains from the same sample are listed, as sequenced in a study of spatial heterogeneity in lung cancer. One entry per CDR3 protein, called by TCRdb with MiXCR from the 5' RACE reads. The sample lists around 45,000 distinct CDR3 sequences; approximately 13% were seen once. Time point indicated: sample taken at primary tumor resection. Whole RNA, which was extracted from tumor, nontumor lung tissue or frozen PBMC, was sequenced without any cell sorting. Sequencing was performed on PBMCs, taken at surgery. The receptors derive from a male donor with early-stage non-small cell lung cancer.

This clonotype is classed as medium-sized. The chain recombines TRBV28 with TRBJ2-3; TRBD2 matches at 11 bases. V gave up 7 bases and J gave up 2 bases; unmatched junction bases: 2. This CDR3 comprises 14 residues. The V gene's germline CDR1 is MDHEN and CDR2 SYDVKM. The CDR3 region is CASTGLADTDTQYF. The CDR3, as DNA: TGTGCCAGCACGGGACTAGCGGACACAGATACGCAGTATTTT.

This clonotype was seen ten or more times. V gene TRBV4-2 combines with J gene TRBJ2-7; TRBD2 aligns across 7 bases. This CDR3 is built from 18 residues. Unmatched junction bases numbered 14, after V lost 3 bases and J lost 0 bases. The germline CDR1 and CDR2 sequences are LGHNA and YNFKEQ. Here the CDR3 DNA reads TGTGCCAGCAGCCAGAGGGACTCGGAGCGGGGAAGCTCCTACGAGCAGTACTTC. The encoded protein is CASSQRDSERGSSYEQYF.

This clonotype was picked up many times. The J gene is TRBJ2-1, the V gene TRBV5-1; D gene ambiguous. V was pared by 3 bases and J by 0 bases, with 13 bases between. This CDR3 region has 16 residues. From germline, CDR1 is SGHRS and CDR2 YFSETQ. The CDR3 loop is CASSSEPESSYNEQFF. The CDR3 coding sequence is TGCGCCAGCAGCTCAGAGCCCGAGAGCTCCTACAATGAGCAGTTCTTC.

V gene TRBV6-2 or TRBV6-3 combines with J gene TRBJ2-7, with TRBD1 identical over 12 bases. The CDR3 runs 14 residues. Losses at the gene ends were 6 bases for V and 7 bases for J; bases not matched to a gene: 7. Germline values: CDR1 MNHEY, CDR2 SVGEGT. This CDR3 reads CASSYGTGGQEQYF. CDR3 coding DNA: TGTGCCAGCAGCTACGGGACAGGGGGCCAAGAGCAGTACTTC.

This clonotype has just a few counts. CDR3 loop: CASSPRVAGESYEQYF. CDR3 bases: TGCGCCAGCAGCCCTCGGGTAGCGGGAGAGTCCTACGAGCAGTACTTC. V usage is TRBV5-1 and J usage is TRBJ2-7; 9 nucleotides align to TRBD2. The CDR3 is 16 residues long. J gave up 1 base and V 4 bases, and 9 bases lay outside the gene matches. Germline-derived CDR1 and CDR2 are SGHRS and YFSETQ.

The chain links TRBV20-1 to TRBJ2-1, with 10 bases lining up with TRBD2. The V gene's germline CDR1 is DFQATT and CDR2 SNEGSKA (reference sequence). CDR3 size: 14 residues. J gave up 6 bases and V 0 bases, and 2 bases lay outside the gene matches. This CDR3 reads CSARDSGRPNEQFF. The CDR3 bases are TGCAGTGCTAGAGATAGCGGGAGGCCCAATGAGCAGTTCTTC.

The chain couples TRBV7-9 to TRBJ2-1, with TRBD2 matching 11 bases. The CDR3 consists of 15 residues. Trimming took 0 bases from V and 9 from J; bases not matched to a gene: 4. The germline gives CDR1 SEHNR, CDR2 FQNEAQ (reference sequence). In DNA, the CDR3 is TGTGCCAGCAGCTTAGCGGTAGCGGGAGGGACTGAGCAGTTCTTC. Its translation is CASSLAVAGGTEQFF.

This clonotype was counted many times. The V and J genes are TRBV4-3 and TRBJ2-7; the match to TRBD2 covers 8 bases. CDR3 size: 15 residues. With 1 base clipped from V and 7 bases from J, the junction kept 9 bases outside the gene matches. Germline assignment: CDR1 LGHNA and CDR2 YSLEER. The CDR3 loop is CASSQVIAGPHEQYF. In nucleotides, the CDR3 is TGCGCCAGCAGCCAAGTAATAGCGGGGCCCCATGAGCAGTACTTC.